This paragraph reports one T cell receptor beta chain. Its antigen is unidentified. Clones were read by immunoSEQ multiplex PCR, and TCRdb kept only the in-frame ones, dropping some. The repertoire holds about 110,000 clones, with about 87% as singletons. The data were taken from a study of graft-versus-host responses after intestinal transplantation. Study in general: Every recipient underwent anti-thymocyte globulin induction, then tacrolimus and steroids for roughly 3 years. General study findings and limits: GvH clones detected in recipient marrow included some appearing first in ileum or blood.

The sequences come from unstimulated CD4+ T cells sorted from spleen or lymph node cells, collected before transplant. The sequence derives from a human donor who was the organ donor for an intestinal transplant.

CDR3: CATLAGAWDNEQFF. The CDR3 DNA reads TGTGCCACCCTAGCGGGGGCCTGGGACAATGAGCAGTTCTTC. The chain combines TRBV19 with TRBJ2-1; 10 positions match TRBD2. CDR3 length equals 14 residues. Germline CDR1 reads LNHDA; CDR2 reads SQIVND (reference sequence). J was trimmed by 5 bases and V by 10 bases; bases with no gene match: 8.